Below, 15 T cell receptor beta chains from the same sample are listed, as sequenced in a study of beta chain features in type 1 diabetes. Broader study findings: TCRB CDR3s were moderately but significantly shorter in Type 1 diabetes patients in all four CD4+ subsets.

Expressed TCRB transcripts were sequenced because the entire RNA isolate underwent reverse transcription. Generated by immunoSEQ multiplex PCR, the TCRdb table keeps only in-frame clones and is missing some. The table has around 260,000 clones, less than 30% seen once; the top ten hold 0.012%. The antigens of these receptors remain unknown. The sequenced material came from naive CD4+ T cells from blood. Source of these receptors: a woman aged 25 to 39 with type 1 diabetes.

The rearrangement joins TRBV6-1 to TRBJ2-3, with a tentative D call TRBD1 (6 bases). The CDR3 has 15 amino acids. V lost 1 base, J lost 2 bases, and 10 bases lay in between. The germline gives CDR1 MNHNS, CDR2 SASEGT. CDR3 in amino acids: CASSEGRTDTDTQYF. DNA of the CDR3: TGTGCCAGCAGTGAAGGCAGGACAGACACAGATACGCAGTATTTT.

The CDR3 is CASSLHQTAGTEAFF. Written as DNA, the CDR3 is TGTGCCAGCAGCTTGCATCAAACAGCGGGGACTGAAGCTTTCTTT. The rearrangement links TRBV11-2 to TRBJ1-1, with D uncertain. CDR3 length: 15 residues. The V end was cut by 3 bases, the J end by 5 bases, with 16 bases between. The germline CDR1 and CDR2 sequences are SGHAT and FQNNGV.

This clone was detected a few times. The V call is TRBV21-1, the J call TRBJ2-7; no DNA check was done on the table's D call, TRBD2. TRBV21-1 is described as a pseudogene. This CDR3 is 14 amino acids long. The CDR3 loop is CASSPRSGSWEQYF. The CDR3, as DNA: TGTGCCAGCAGCCCTCGCAGCGGGAGCTGGGAGCAGTACTTC.

This clone was recorded a few times. The chain has TRBV5-1 and TRBJ1-5; 7 bases match TRBD1. The CDR3 contains 14 residues. V was pared by 5 bases and J by 5 bases, with 7 bases of the junction left unmatched. Germline V CDR1 and CDR2: SGHRS, YFSETQ. The CDR3 loop reads CASSSGQEDQPQHF. The CDR3 coding sequence is TGCGCCAGCAGTTCTGGACAGGAGGATCAGCCCCAGCATTTT.

This chain uses TRBV7-2 with TRBJ2-1; 11 bases map to TRBD2. V gave up 5 bases and J gave up 13 bases; unmatched junction bases: 10. CDR3 length equals 14 residues. Germline V CDR1 and CDR2: SGHTA, FQGNSA. Here the CDR3 DNA reads TGTGCCAGCAGCATGACTAGCGGGATTAAGGTTCAGTTCTTC. Translating it yields CASSMTSGIKVQFF.

This clone was counted a few times. This chain uses TRBV19 with TRBJ2-1, with unresolved D. This CDR3 is built from 15 residues. Per the germline V gene, CDR1 is LNHDA and CDR2 is SQIVND (reference sequence). Trimming removed 6 bases at V and 2 bases at J, with 14 bases between. CDR3 nucleotides: TGTGCCAGTAGGACGAATTTGGGCCCCTACAATGAGCAGTTCTTC. Its translation is CASRTNLGPYNEQFF.

The rearrangement uses TRBV9 and TRBJ2-3; 7 bases match TRBD1. In germline, CDR1 is SGDLS, CDR2 YYNGEE. The CDR3 runs to 14 residues. V lost 6 bases to trimming and J lost 1 base; unmatched junction nucleotides: 5. The CDR3 sequence: CASTGQVGTDTQYF. DNA for the CDR3: TGTGCCAGCACCGGACAGGTCGGCACAGATACGCAGTATTTT.

This clone was picked up a small number of times. This chain joins TRBV10-3 and TRBJ2-4; a weak D match, TRBD1 (6 bases). V lost 0 bases, J lost 4 bases, and 19 bases lay in between. This CDR3 has 18 amino acids. Germline loops: CDR1 ENHRY, CDR2 SYGVKD. As DNA, the CDR3 is TGTGCCATCAGTGAGTCTGTCGTGTCAGGGGCCGGGAAAAACATTCAGTACTTC. Residues: CAISESVVSGAGKNIQYF.

The CDR3: CASSKGGSKADTQYF. The CDR3 DNA follows: TGTGCCAGCAGTAAGGGCGGGAGTAAAGCAGATACGCAGTATTTT. The chain carries TRBV6-6 and TRBJ2-3, with TRBD2 matching over 7 bases. V lost 5 bases and J lost 4; bases outside the gene matches: 9. The CDR3 extends over 15 amino acids. In germline, CDR1 is MNHNY, CDR2 SVGAGI (reference sequence).

The chain combines TRBV19 with TRBJ2-7; D is unclear. Germline values: CDR1 LNHDA, CDR2 SQIVND (reference sequence). The CDR3 sequence is 11 residues long. V was trimmed by 5 bases and J by 7 bases, leaving 9 bases between them. The CDR3 sequence is CASSHDGEQYF. The CDR3 DNA reads TGTGCCAGTAGTCATGACGGGGAGCAGTACTTC.

The chain has TRBV2 and TRBJ1-1; D not resolved. CDR1 is SNHLY, CDR2 FYNNEI, per germline. Trimming took off 5 bases at V and 1 base at J, with 11 bases between the two ends. The CDR3 is made up of 14 amino acids. The CDR3 loop is CASSWLQQNTEAFF. CDR3 sequence (DNA): TGTGCCAGCAGTTGGTTACAGCAGAACACTGAAGCTTTCTTT.

This rearrangement joins TRBV6-5 to TRBJ2-1, with a possible D match to TRBD1 (6 bases). V dropped 5 bases and J dropped 6 bases, with 11 bases sitting between them. The CDR3 contains 13 residues. Looked up from germline, CDR1 is MNHEY and CDR2 is SVGAGI. CDR3 residues: CASSPTGPNEQFF. CDR3 coding DNA: TGTGCCAGCAGTCCGACAGGCCCCAATGAGCAGTTCTTC.

The J gene is TRBJ1-2, the V gene TRBV25-1; D uncertain. V lost 7 bases, J lost 3 bases, and 15 bases lay in between. The CDR3 is made up of 14 amino acids. Germline-derived CDR1 and CDR2 are MGHDK and SYGVNS. CDR3 region: CASTPDTAYYGYTF. The CDR3 nucleotides read TGTGCCAGCACCCCCGACACAGCCTACTATGGCTACACCTTC.

The CDR3 spells CASSLTGTDYNEQFF. The CDR3 DNA follows: TGTGCCAGCAGCTTAACCGGGACAGACTACAATGAGCAGTTCTTC. The chain uses TRBV9 and TRBJ2-1, with TRBD1 identical over 7 bases. The CDR3 is made up of 15 amino acids. Germline V gene lookup returns CDR1 SGDLS and CDR2 YYNGEE. The J segment lost 3 bases and the V segment lost 4 bases, leaving 7 bases of the junction unmatched.

The V call is TRBV29-1, the J call TRBJ2-5, with a possible D match to TRBD2 (6 bases). The germline CDR1 and CDR2 sequences are SQVTM and ANQGSEA. V gave up 3 bases and J gave up 3 bases, with 11 bases separating them. This CDR3 has 13 amino acids. CDR3 DNA: TGCAGCGTTGATGGGACGGGAGAAGAGACCCAGTACTTC. Protein: CSVDGTGEETQYF.